A selection of T cell receptor beta chains follows, all from one sample in a study of blood T cell repertoires in COVID-19. This table comes from immunoSEQ multiplex PCR, and its TCRdb copy is limited to in-frame clones, with some not included. The table includes 70,000 to 90,000 clones, more than 85% detected once. Sequences were obtained from PBMCs or T cells enriched from blood (not recorded which). The receptors shown here come from a woman aged 45 to 65 with acute COVID-19. Both conserved end residues are part of each CDR3. The D gene is left open where the match is weak. Expanded clones get a size class; other rows say once, few or many, or leave the size out.

CDR3	DNA	D	size	V	J
CASSILLEQYF	TGTGCCAGCAGTATACTTCTAGAGCAGTACTTC	.	.	TRBV2	TRBJ2-7
CASSQGQSVRSTEAFF	TGTGCCAGCAGCCAAGGACAGTCGGTAAGAAGCACTGAAGCTTTCTTT	.	once	TRBV3-1/TRBV3-2	TRBJ1-1
CASSVTRSGGELFF	TGTGCCAGCAGCGTTACTAGATCGGGCGGGGAGCTGTTTTTT	.	once	TRBV9	TRBJ2-2
CASSESGVVYGYTF	TGTGCCAGCAGTGAATCAGGGGTGGTCTATGGCTACACCTTC	.	.	TRBV6-1	TRBJ1-2
CASSPSTGGRDNTEAFF	TGTGCCAGCAGCCCTTCTACGGGGGGGCGAGATAACACTGAAGCTTTCTTT	.	.	TRBV9	TRBJ1-1
CASSPGRTNEKLFF	TGTGCCAGCAGCCCGGGGAGAACTAATGAAAAACTGTTTTTT	.	.	TRBV27	TRBJ1-4
CASSLAGLAVQETQYF	TGTGCCAGCAGCTTAGCCGGACTAGCGGTTCAAGAGACCCAGTACTTC	TRBD2	.	TRBV7-9	TRBJ2-5
CATRQVLNTEAFF	TGTGCCACCCGACAGGTCTTGAACACTGAAGCTTTCTTT	.	.	TRBV6-5	TRBJ1-1
CASSVRSSKETQYF	TGTGCCAGCAGCGTACGGAGTTCCAAAGAGACCCAGTACTTC	.	.	TRBV9	TRBJ2-5
CASSPSGVSYEQYF	TGTGCCAGTAGTCCTAGCGGGGTTTCCTACGAGCAGTACTTC	TRBD2	.	TRBV19	TRBJ2-7
CASSVARSQETQYF	TGTGCCAGCAGCGTAGCCCGCAGTCAAGAGACCCAGTACTTC	.	.	TRBV9	TRBJ2-5
CAINSKAGTDTQYF	TGTGCCATCAACTCAAAAGCAGGGACAGATACGCAGTATTTT	.	.	TRBV10-3	TRBJ2-3
CASSRYSTGSSYEQYF	TGTGCCAGCAGCCGCTATTCGACAGGTAGCTCCTACGAGCAGTACTTC	.	.	TRBV5-4	TRBJ2-7
CASSVETGYTGELFF	TGTGCCAGCAGTGTGGAGACAGGGTACACCGGGGAGCTGTTTTTT	TRBD1	.	TRBV2	TRBJ2-2
CASSFGAGQPQHF	TGTGCCAGCAGTTTTGGGGCCGGTCAGCCCCAGCATTTT	.	.	TRBV12-3/TRBV12-4	TRBJ1-5
CASSYHRISSNTEAFF	TGTGCCAGCAGTTACCACAGGATCTCTTCGAACACTGAAGCTTTCTTT	.	.	TRBV6-5	TRBJ1-1
CASRGQYDYGYTF	TGTGCCAGCAGGGGACAGTACGACTATGGCTACACCTTC	TRBD1	.	TRBV27	TRBJ1-2
CASSQTSGGRTDTQYF	TGTGCCAGCAGCCAAACTAGCGGGGGCCGCACAGATACGCAGTATTTT	TRBD2	.	TRBV28	TRBJ2-3
CAGRFIDRGRGEQYF	TGTGCCGGTCGGTTCATCGACAGGGGGCGCGGCGAGCAGTACTTC	TRBD1	.	TRBV30	TRBJ2-7
CASSISAGDGFEQFF	TGTGCCAGTAGTATATCAGCGGGAGATGGATTTGAGCAGTTCTTC	TRBD2	.	TRBV19	TRBJ2-1
CASSLVEGGEQYF	TGTGCCAGCAGCTTGGTGGAGGGCGGGGAGCAGTACTTC	.	.	TRBV5-4	TRBJ2-7
CASSSSAVSEQFF	TGTGCCAGCAGCTCTTCAGCGGTCAGTGAGCAGTTCTTC	.	.	TRBV11-3	TRBJ2-1
CASKISAGSTDTQYF	TGTGCCAGTAAGATTTCCGCGGGTAGCACAGATACGCAGTATTTT	.	.	TRBV19	TRBJ2-3
CASSSPFEQYF	TGTGCCAGTAGTAGTCCCTTCGAGCAGTACTTC	.	.	TRBV19	TRBJ2-7
CASSFRDRNTEAFF	TGTGCCAGCAGTTTCAGGGACAGGAACACTGAAGCTTTCTTT	TRBD1	.	TRBV27	TRBJ1-1
CASSDGREVFNTEAFF	TGTGCCAGCAGTGACGGGCGGGAAGTGTTTAATACTGAAGCTTTCTTT	.	.	TRBV6-1	TRBJ1-1
CASSPVGDSYEQYF	TGCGCCAGCAGCCCCGTCGGGGATAGCTACGAGCAGTACTTC	.	.	TRBV5-1	TRBJ2-7
CASSPERGFGYGYTF	TGTGCCAGCTCTCCTGAGCGAGGGTTCGGCTATGGCTACACCTTC	.	.	TRBV7-9	TRBJ1-2
CASSPGLAGPGTDTQYF	TGTGCCAGCAGCCCGGGACTAGCGGGACCCGGCACAGATACGCAGTATTTT	TRBD2	.	TRBV5-4	TRBJ2-3
CATDQSGRDTQYF	TGTGCCACCGACCAAAGCGGGAGAGATACGCAGTATTTT	TRBD2	.	TRBV2	TRBJ2-3
CASSLGPGGDQPQHF	TGTGCCAGCAGCTTAGGCCCTGGGGGGGATCAGCCCCAGCATTTT	.	.	TRBV13	TRBJ1-5
CSVEAKTGTEAFF	TGCAGCGTTGAAGCGAAGACGGGCACTGAAGCTTTCTTT	.	.	TRBV29-1	TRBJ1-1
CASSLAGYSNQPQHF	TGCGCCAGCAGCTTGGCAGGTTATAGCAATCAGCCCCAGCATTTT	.	.	TRBV5-1	TRBJ1-5
CASSRAGVFAGNTIYF	TGTGCCAGCAGCAGGGCCGGTGTTTTCGCTGGAAACACCATATATTTT	.	once	TRBV7-9	TRBJ1-3
CASSEGGPGLQPQHF	TGTGCCAGCAGTGAAGGAGGGCCAGGCTTACAGCCCCAGCATTTT	.	.	TRBV6-1	TRBJ1-5
CASSYSRGENEQFF	TGTGCCAGCAGTTACTCTAGGGGTGAAAATGAGCAGTTCTTC	.	.	TRBV6-5	TRBJ2-1
CASSPSEGRRNEQFF	TGTGCCAGCTCACCAAGCGAGGGCCGAAGGAATGAGCAGTTCTTC	.	.	TRBV18	TRBJ2-1
CASSILAGGVFNEQYF	TGTGCCAGCAGCATCTTAGCGGGAGGAGTTTTCAACGAGCAGTACTTC	TRBD2	.	TRBV5-4	TRBJ2-7
CASSSGRYEKLFF	TGTGCCAGCAGTTCCGGGAGATATGAAAAACTGTTTTTT	.	.	TRBV2	TRBJ1-4
CAWTEGRINEQFF	TGTGCCTGGACCGAGGGGAGGATCAATGAGCAGTTCTTC	.	.	TRBV30	TRBJ2-1
CASSSRGAYQPQHF	TGTGCCAGCAGCTCCAGGGGCGCTTATCAGCCCCAGCATTTT	.	.	TRBV5-8	TRBJ1-5
CASSVRGLSGNTIYF	TGCGCCAGCAGCGTCCGAGGCCTCTCTGGAAACACCATATATTTT	.	once	TRBV4-1	TRBJ1-3
CASSPTPDRGPNQPQHF	TGTGCCAGTAGCCCCACTCCGGACAGGGGCCCCAATCAGCCCCAGCATTTT	TRBD1	.	TRBV19	TRBJ1-5
CASSLFDEQFF	TGTGCCAGCAGTTTATTCGATGAGCAGTTCTTC	.	once	TRBV11-2	TRBJ2-1
CASSAARGNTIYF	TGCGCCAGCAGTGCGGCTAGGGGAAACACCATATATTTT	.	.	TRBV10-2	TRBJ1-3
CASSLRPGPQHF	TGTGCCAGCAGTTTACGCCCGGGACCCCAGCATTTT	.	few	TRBV12-3/TRBV12-4	TRBJ1-5
CASSSRKGARDTEAFF	TGTGCCAGCAGCTCACGAAAGGGGGCCCGGGACACTGAAGCTTTCTTT	TRBD1	once	TRBV13	TRBJ1-1
CASSGGQGAGTEAFF	TGTGCCAGCAGCGGGGGACAGGGGGCAGGGACTGAAGCTTTCTTT	TRBD1	.	TRBV5-4	TRBJ1-1
CASSTGNTQYF	TGTGCCAGCAGCACAGGGAATACGCAGTATTTT	.	.	TRBV11-2	TRBJ2-3
CASSLLPPHHWTGVVADTQYF	TGTGCCAGCAGCTTACTACCCCCCCACCACTGGACAGGGGTGGTGGCAGATACGCAGTATTTT	TRBD1	few	TRBV6-6	TRBJ2-3